This is a list of T cell receptor beta chains from one sample in a study of T cells in Graves' hyperthyroidism and ophthalmopathy. TCRdb processed the multiplex PCR reads anew with MiXCR; each CDR3 protein has one entry. The sample lists 370,000 or so distinct CDR3 sequences, approximately 13% occurring once. The specimen sequenced was blood. The receptors derive from a man aged 30 to 39 with Graves' hyperthyroidism that later progressed to Graves' ophthalmopathy. CDR3s include the opening cysteine and the closing phenylalanine or tryptophan.

>TRBV12-3/TRBV12-4
CASSPQTTSGGSFDNEQFF
>TRBV6-1
CAIKTGTGRPYEQYF
>TRBV28
CASSMTVDTQYF
>TRBV5-6
CASSFRITGGGRYQETQYF
>TRBV11-3
CASSPWTSVSTGELFF
>TRBV28
CASKRTLYSNQPQHF
>TRBV5-1
CASSLGAAKNIQYF
>TRBV20-1
CSALSTANTEAFF
>TRBV6-1
CASRQGAPSYEQYF
>TRBV4-1
CASSQAASGGVETQYF
>TRBV5-6
CASSPGTGIREQYF
>TRBV27
CASSSGQGNQETQYF
>TRBV12-3/TRBV12-4
CALGDRTNTGELFF
>TRBV5-1
CASSPGREGVETQYF
>TRBV5-1
CASSLSGQGFEKLFF
>TRBV6-2/TRBV6-3
CASNPAASRYGYTF
>TRBV28
CASSRQELTNQPQHF
>TRBV10-3
CAIRERLAGDPRTQYF
>TRBV28
CASSDKGTFRGNQPQHF
>TRBV6-1
CASSEGFGPPYEQYF
>TRBV7-6
CASSLERASGYNEQFF
>TRBV9
CASSVAGGQNTGELFF
>TRBV7-6
CASSLEGSGGSYEQYF
>TRBV4-1
CASSQGPGQGSYEQYF
>TRBV5-6
CASSLVLAGGPFRETQYF
>TRBV2
CASSKQGGKEKLFF
>TRBV11-2
CASSLGTGGRDTQYF
>TRBV27
CASKQGLHSNQPQHF
>TRBV7-9
CASSFGLAGGTGELFF
>TRBV28
CASRSRGPNSPLHF
>TRBV12-3/TRBV12-4
CASSFGSGELFF
>TRBV20-1
CSASGVSGGSQETQYF
>TRBV3-1
CASSQDVGLNQPQHF
>TRBV24-1
CATSDNILRYYEQYF
>TRBV20-1
CSARPWGNTEAFF
>TRBV9
CASSVGQGEQFF
>TRBV5-5
CASSLRGHRGYQPQHF
>TRBV28
CATDRDSFKLGAFF
>TRBV7-2
CASSQPRPTMDEQYF
>TRBV7-6
CASSLIAFNEKLFF
>TRBV5-5
CASSYDTYTGELFF
>TRBV25-1
CASSEQDRGLGQFF
>TRBV24-1
CATSDPGHSGYTF
>TRBV10-3
CAISEFFRDRETQPQHF
>TRBV10-3
CAISESETGDQETQYF
>TRBV2
CASSEGARGPGYTF
>TRBV3-1
CASSRQGGYEQYF
>TRBV20-1
CSASLRRGGVQETQYF
>TRBV11-2
CASSLIPSYQETQYF
>TRBV7-3
CASSFSGLATDTQYF